These 4 T cell receptor beta chains were sequenced from one sample in a study of shared clonotypes between healthy human individuals. The method was immunoSEQ multiplex PCR; TCRdb's version includes in-frame clones alone and lacks a portion of them. The repertoire holds 2 million to 2.5 million clones, just under 95% seen once, with about 0.36% in the top ten. Input material: naive CD4+ T cells from PBMCs. Documented subset: CD45RA+ positively selected. These receptors originate from a man aged 18 to 29 in good health. Some clones in this sample may be carry-over from other donors' samples.

The V gene is TRBV7-6, the J gene TRBJ2-1; the match to TRBD2 covers 13 bases. Looked up from germline, CDR1 is SGHVS and CDR2 is FNYEAQ. The J segment lost 7 bases and the V segment lost 1 base, leaving 7 bases of the junction unmatched. The CDR3 consists of 17 residues. In DNA, the CDR3 is TGTGCCAGCAGCTTAGACCGGACTAGCGGGAGTAGGAATGAGCAGTTCTTC. Its translation is CASSLDRTSGSRNEQFF.

In regard to this clone: The same CDR3 arises from other DNA sequences in this sample as well. The chain has TRBV18 and TRBJ2-7; the D is unclear. V lost 0 bases and J 2 bases, leaving 5 bases between the germline ends. The CDR3 is made up of 13 amino acids. The V gene's germline CDR1 is KGHSH and CDR2 LQKENI. CDR3 nucleotide sequence: TGTGCCAGCTCACCACCAGGGACCTACGAGCAGTACTTC. Residues: CASSPPGTYEQYF.

This clone was observed once. This same CDR3 is encoded by further DNA sequences in the sample. V and J are TRBV7-9 and TRBJ2-7, with TRBD1 as a possible D gene (6 bases). CDR1 is SEHNR, CDR2 FQNEAQ, per germline (reference sequence). The CDR3 covers 13 residues. Trimming removed 1 base at V and 4 bases at J, with 8 bases between. Written as DNA, the CDR3 is TGTGCCAGCAGCTTAGGCAGGGGTTACGAGCAGTACTTC. Encoded protein: CASSLGRGYEQYF.

This chain joins TRBV13 and TRBJ2-7, with a tentative D call TRBD2 (6 bases). Trimming removed 5 bases from V and 1 base from J, with 15 bases in between. This CDR3 spans 15 amino acids. Germline values: CDR1 PRHDT, CDR2 FYEKMQ (reference sequence). The CDR3 sequence: CASSPAGTASYEQYF. In nucleotides, the CDR3 is TGTGCCAGCAGCCCCGCGGGAACCGCATCCTACGAGCAGTACTTC.